The next 20 T cell receptor beta chains were all read from a single sample in a study of CD8 T cells in ankylosing spondylitis. General observations from the study: A motif in TCR beta, a set of 8 or 9 highly homologous variants, appeared characteristic of ankylosing spondylitis blood.

TCRdb independently ran MiXCR on the 5' RACE reads; one entry per CDR3 protein. The table lists about 390,000 distinct CDR3 sequences, around 20% of them singletons. Antigen specificity for these receptors is unknown. The material sequenced was blood, either unsorted or a sorted T cell fraction (not recorded which). These TCRs come from a male donor with ankylosing spondylitis.

The chain carries TRBV29-1 and TRBJ1-2, with TRBD1 matching over 8 bases. CDR3 length: 12 residues. After removal of 7 bases from V and 6 bases from J, the junction contained 7 bases not matched to a gene. Germline CDR1 and CDR2: SQVTM and ANQGSEA. As DNA, the CDR3 is TGCAGCGGAGAGACAGGGGCAGATGGCTACACCTTC. Its translation: CSGETGADGYTF.

The chain couples TRBV27 to TRBJ1-4; D unclear. Germline CDR1 and CDR2: MNHEY and SMNVEV (reference sequence). This CDR3 has 15 amino acids. V lost 6 bases to trimming and J lost 0 bases, with 11 bases between them. The CDR3 sequence: CASSRDLPTNEKLFF. In DNA form, the CDR3 reads TGTGCCAGCAGCAGAGACCTTCCAACTAATGAAAAACTGTTTTTT. The full variable domain, rest sourced from reference TRBV27 and TRBJ1-4, is EAQVTQNPRYLITVTGKKLTVTCSQNMNHEYMSWYRQDPGLGLRQIYYSMNVEVTDKGDVPEGYKVSRKEKRNFPLILESPSPNQTSLYFCASSRDLPTNEKLFFGSGTQLSVL.

A few counts support this clonotype. The chain links TRBV6-5 to TRBJ2-2; 10 nucleotides agree with TRBD1. The CDR3 has 15 residues. Unmatched junction bases numbered 4, after V lost 2 bases and J lost 7 bases. CDR1 and CDR2 (germline): MNHEY, SVGAGI. CDR3 coding DNA: TGTGCCAGCAGTTACGACAGGGGGCTCGGCGGGGAGCTGTTTTTT. Its translation: CASSYDRGLGGELFF.

The genes are TRBV7-2 and TRBJ2-5; 10 bases are shared with TRBD1. With V trimmed by 5 bases and J by 5 bases, 8 bases remained unmatched. The CDR3 length is 15 residues. Germline CDR1 reads SGHTA; CDR2 reads FQGNSA. The CDR3 region has the DNA TGTGCCAGCAGCCCGGACAGGGGGGGACGGGAGACCCAGTACTTC. Translation gives CASSPDRGGRETQYF.

The chain joins TRBV5-1 to TRBJ2-5, with D maybe TRBD2 (6 bases). Germline V gives CDR1 SGHRS, CDR2 YFSETQ. The CDR3 is made up of 11 amino acids. V lost 2 bases, J lost 7 bases, and 6 bases lay in between. The CDR3 sequence: CASSFGGTQYF. CDR3 in DNA: TGCGCCAGCAGCTTCGGGGGGACCCAGTACTTC.

This sequence joins TRBV5-1 and TRBJ2-5; 9 bases agree with TRBD2. Germline loops: CDR1 SGHRS, CDR2 YFSETQ. V gave up 1 base and J gave up 4 bases; unmatched junction bases: 5. The CDR3 covers 15 residues. The CDR3 here is CASSLSLAGRETQYF. The CDR3 bases are TGCGCCAGCAGCTTGTCTCTAGCGGGAAGAGAGACCCAGTACTTC. Using reference TRBV5-1 and TRBJ2-5 for the parts outside the CDR3, the full variable domain is KAGVTQTPRYLIKTRGQQVTLSCSPISGHRSVSWYQQTPGQGLQFLFEYFSETQRNKGNFPGRFSGRQFSNSRSEMNVSTLELGDSALYLCASSLSLAGRETQYFGPGTRLLVL.

In this sample, this clonotype turned up a few times. CDR3 in DNA: TGCGCCAGCAGCTTGAACGCCGACACCGGGGAGCTGTTTTTT. It translates to CASSLNADTGELFF. V gene TRBV5-1 combines with J gene TRBJ2-2; D unclear. CDR3 length: 14 amino acids. Looked up from germline, CDR1 is SGHRS and CDR2 is YFSETQ. V was shortened by 1 base and J by 3 bases, with 7 bases between the two germline ends.

This clonotype came up a few times. The rearrangement links TRBV4-1 to TRBJ1-2; 9 nucleotides match TRBD1. V gave up 3 bases and J gave up 8 bases; unmatched junction bases: 13. This CDR3 has 16 residues. CDR1 is MGHRA and CDR2 is YSYEKL in the germline V gene. CDR3 nucleotides: TGCGCCAGCAGCCAGAGCCCCCGGGACAGGGTGAGGGGCTACACCTTC. This translates into CASSQSPRDRVRGYTF.

This clonotype turned up a few times. The rearrangement uses TRBV2 and TRBJ2-7; D remains unclear. This CDR3 spans 13 amino acids. The germline V gene has CDR1 SNHLY and CDR2 FYNNEI. The ends were cut back, 4 bases at V and 2 bases at J, with 9 bases in the middle. CDR3 protein: CASSAWATYEQYF. As DNA, the CDR3 is TGTGCCAGCAGTGCTTGGGCTACCTACGAGCAGTACTTC.

This clonotype was detected only a few times. The V call is TRBV29-1, the J call TRBJ1-1, with TRBD1 identical over 12 bases. V gave up 4 bases and J gave up 8 bases; unmatched junction bases: 8. Germline V gene sequence: CDR1 SQVTM, CDR2 ANQGSEA. The CDR3 contains 14 residues. CDR3 nucleotides: TGCAGCGTTGCTTTCGGGACAGGGGGCTCGGAAGCTTTCTTT. Residues: CSVAFGTGGSEAFF.

This clonotype has only a few counts. This sequence joins TRBV11-2 and TRBJ2-1; D remains unclear. CDR1 and CDR2 (germline): SGHAT, FQNNGV. The V and J ends lost 2 bases and 3 bases respectively, with 17 bases between them. The CDR3 sequence is 17 residues long. The CDR3 loop is CASSLSGRASFYNEQFF. CDR3 nucleotide sequence: TGTGCCAGCAGCTTATCTGGTCGGGCGAGTTTCTACAATGAGCAGTTCTTC.

V usage is TRBV7-2 and J usage is TRBJ2-1; D ambiguous. The CDR3 sequence is 16 residues long. V was trimmed by 1 base and J by 2 bases, leaving 12 bases between them. Germline values: CDR1 SGHTA, CDR2 FQGNSA. The CDR3 sequence: CASSLVVGFAYNEQFF. In DNA form, the CDR3 reads TGTGCCAGCAGCTTAGTGGTCGGATTCGCCTACAATGAGCAGTTCTTC. Complete variable domain (other parts from reference TRBV7-2 and TRBJ2-1): GAGVSQSPSNKVTEKGKDVELRCDPISGHTALYWYRQSLGQGLEFLIYFQGNSAPDKSGLPSDRFSAERTGGSVSTLTIQRTQQEDSAVYLCASSLVVGFAYNEQFFGPGTRLTVL.

V is TRBV5-1 and J is TRBJ2-3; 12 nucleotides agree with TRBD2. J lost 13 bases, V lost 0 bases, and 12 bases had no gene match. The CDR3 length is 16 residues. Germline CDR1 is SGHRS and CDR2 is YFSETQ. CDR3 sequence: CASSLASASGRAVKYF. The CDR3 DNA sequence: TGCGCCAGCAGCTTGGCCTCGGCTAGCGGGAGGGCCGTGAAGTATTTT.

CDR3 DNA: TGTGCCAGCAGCCAAGAGGGTCCGGCGGGATCGTCGAACGGGGAGCTGTTTTTT. It yields the protein CASSQEGPAGSSNGELFF. The chain carries TRBV14 and TRBJ2-2; the D gene is possibly TRBD2 (6 bases). Germline V lookup: CDR1 SGHDN, CDR2 FVKESK. This CDR3 comprises 18 residues. Trimming removed 0 bases from V and 7 bases from J, with 21 bases in between.

This clonotype was counted many times. This chain uses TRBV5-1 with TRBJ2-1; 10 bases fit TRBD1. Unmatched junction bases numbered 14, after V lost 4 bases and J lost 4 bases. This CDR3 region has 18 residues. Per the germline V gene, CDR1 is SGHRS and CDR2 is YFSETQ. The CDR3 sequence is CASSVRDRGLWGYNEQFF. CDR3 sequence (DNA): TGCGCCAGCAGCGTCCGGGACAGGGGTCTTTGGGGTTACAATGAGCAGTTCTTC.

This clonotype appeared a few times. The chain links TRBV29-1 to TRBJ1-2; possibly TRBD1 for D (6 bases). CDR1 is SQVTM and CDR2 is ANQGSEA in the germline V gene. This CDR3 has 14 residues. V dropped 3 bases and J dropped 3 bases, with 14 bases sitting between them. Here the CDR3 reads CSVDLPGAHYGYTF. For the CDR3, the DNA is TGCAGCGTTGATTTGCCGGGGGCCCACTATGGCTACACCTTC.

The CDR3 bases are TGTGCCAGCAGCCGCCAGGGAACTATCGCCGGGGAGCTGTTTTTT. Its protein is CASSRQGTIAGELFF. The chain carries TRBV9 and TRBJ2-2, with a weak D call TRBD1 (5 bases). This CDR3 comprises 15 residues. Germline V lookup: CDR1 SGDLS, CDR2 YYNGEE. The V end lost 4 bases, the J end lost 6 bases, and 16 bases lay between the germline ends.

In this sample, this clonotype turned up a few times. V usage is TRBV12-3 or TRBV12-4 and J usage is TRBJ1-4, with 9 bases aligning to TRBD1. V lost 6 bases to trimming and J lost 7 bases; unmatched junction nucleotides: 12. This CDR3 has 16 amino acids. The CDR3 spells CASRYRAGQGGEKLFF. CDR3 bases: TGTGCCAGCAGATACCGAGCGGGACAGGGAGGTGAAAAACTGTTTTTT.

This clonotype was counted ten times or more. This chain joins TRBV29-1 and TRBJ1-1, with D possibly matching TRBD1 (6 bases). From germline, CDR1 is SQVTM and CDR2 ANQGSEA. V dropped 5 bases and J dropped 7 bases, with 14 bases sitting between them. CDR3 length: 12 residues. This chain's CDR3 is CSVRPGVGEAFF. In DNA, the CDR3 is TGCAGCGTTCGACCAGGGGTAGGTGAAGCTTTCTTT. The variable domain in full, completed from reference TRBV29-1 and TRBJ1-1, reads SAVISQKPSRDICQRGTSLTIQCQVDSQVTMMFWYRQQPGQSLTLIATANQGSEATYESGFVIDKFPISRPNLTFSTLTVSNMSPEDSSIYLCSVRPGVGEAFFGQGTRLTVV.

J is TRBJ2-6 and V is TRBV7-2; D ambiguous. There are 14 residues in the CDR3. Germline CDR1 and CDR2: SGHTA and FQGNSA. V was cut by 5 bases and J by 4 bases, with 9 bases left in between. The CDR3 region is CASSDRIGANVLTF. The CDR3 coding sequence is TGTGCCAGCAGCGATCGGATCGGGGCCAACGTCCTGACTTTC.